Sequencing of this T cell receptor beta chain was carried out in a study of blood T cell repertoires in COVID-19. Sequencing was performed with immunoSEQ multiplex PCR; in TCRdb, only in-frame clones are kept and a portion is missing. The profile shows a few hundred thousand clones, about 80% of them singletons. V shed 2 bases, J shed 0 bases, and the junction held 4 bases outside the gene matches. CDR1 and CDR2 from the germline V gene are LNHDA and SQIVND (reference sequence). This CDR3 contains 16 residues. Sequenced: peripheral blood. This chain connects TRBV19 to TRBJ2-4; 7 positions match TRBD2. This clonotype was sampled from a person aged 65 to 85 with COVID-19, enrolled during active disease. The CDR3 region is CASSIRSGKAKNIQYF. The CDR3, as DNA: TGTGCCAGTAGTATAAGGAGCGGGAAAGCCAAAAACATTCAGTACTTC.